The T cell receptor beta chain under discussion was sequenced for a study of blood T cell repertoires in COVID-19. Study at large: From T cells, B-cell-depleted T cells, or PBMCs came the material, which was cDNA or gDNA.

Using immunoSEQ multiplex PCR, the repertoire was profiled, and TCRdb retains in-frame clones only, with some absent. Seen here are 200,000 to 250,000 clones, around 84% observed once, and the top ten hold roughly a tenth. This CDR3 is 14 amino acids long. V was cut by 5 bases and J by 1 base, with 10 bases left in between. Germline V gene sequence: CDR1 SGHNT, CDR2 YYREEE (reference sequence). Sequencing input: peripheral blood. The receptor was derived from a woman at least 80 years old with COVID-19, enrolled during active disease. The chain combines TRBV5-4 with TRBJ1-3; tentatively, D is TRBD1 (5 bases). CDR3 DNA: TGTGCCAGCAGGAGACAGAGTTCTGGAAACACCATATATTTT. This codes for CASRRQSSGNTIYF.